This T cell receptor beta chain was recorded in a study of identical twins. Overall study findings and caveats: Fewer insertions marked abundant cord blood beta clonotypes; young adult naive trended weakly, memory not at all.

TCRdb redid the calling of the 5' RACE reads with MiXCR, one entry per CDR3 protein. The sample includes some 320,000 distinct CDR3 sequences, approximately 13% of them seen just once. Remarks on this clonotype: Its antigen is still unknown.

V was shortened by 1 base and J by 4 bases, with 9 bases between the two germline ends. Germline CDR1 reads SGHDT; CDR2 reads YYEEEE. This CDR3 is 14 amino acids long. This same sample was also taken into another study, of yellow fever vaccine responses in identical twins. From that report: Twins reportedly mounted vaccine T cell responses that seemed partly convergent, partly personalized.

The TCR sequence derives from a woman aged 18-29 years in good health. The rearrangement links TRBV5-6 to TRBJ2-4, with D possibly matching TRBD1 (5 bases). Sequenced input: CD8+ T cells sorted from blood. CDR3 in amino acids: CASSLQGSKNIQYF. The CDR3 nucleotides are TGTGCCAGCAGCTTGCAGGGTTCAAAAAACATTCAGTACTTC.